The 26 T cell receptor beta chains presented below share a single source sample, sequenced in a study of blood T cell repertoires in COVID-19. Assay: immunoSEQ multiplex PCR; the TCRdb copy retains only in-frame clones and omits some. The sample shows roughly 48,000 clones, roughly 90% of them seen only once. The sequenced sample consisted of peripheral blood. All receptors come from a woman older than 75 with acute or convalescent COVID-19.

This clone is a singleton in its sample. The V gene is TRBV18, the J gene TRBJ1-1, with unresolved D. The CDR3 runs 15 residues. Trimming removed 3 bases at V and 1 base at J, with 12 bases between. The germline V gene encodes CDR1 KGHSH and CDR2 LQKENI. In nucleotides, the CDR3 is TGTGCCAGCTCACCCAATCGCGGAGGGAACACTGAAGCTTTCTTT. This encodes CASSPNRGGNTEAFF.

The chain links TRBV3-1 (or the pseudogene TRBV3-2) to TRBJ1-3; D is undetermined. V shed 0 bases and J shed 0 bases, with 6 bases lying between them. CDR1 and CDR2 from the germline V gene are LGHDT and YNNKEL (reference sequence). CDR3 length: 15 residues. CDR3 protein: CASSQDLISGNTIYF. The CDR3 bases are TGTGCCAGCAGCCAAGACCTTATCTCTGGAAACACCATATATTTT.

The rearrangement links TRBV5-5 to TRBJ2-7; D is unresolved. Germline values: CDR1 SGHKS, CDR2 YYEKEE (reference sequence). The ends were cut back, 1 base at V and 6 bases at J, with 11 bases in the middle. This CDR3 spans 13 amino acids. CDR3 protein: CASSLLPSSEQYF. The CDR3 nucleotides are TGTGCCAGCAGCTTGCTCCCCTCGAGCGAGCAGTACTTC.

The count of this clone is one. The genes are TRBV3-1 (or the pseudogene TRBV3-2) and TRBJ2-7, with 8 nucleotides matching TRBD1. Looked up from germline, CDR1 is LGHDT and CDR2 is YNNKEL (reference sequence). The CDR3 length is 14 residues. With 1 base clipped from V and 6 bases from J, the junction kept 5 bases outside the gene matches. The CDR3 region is CASSQGDRGAEQYV. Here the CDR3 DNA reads TGTGCCAGCAGCCAAGGCGACAGGGGAGCCGAGCAGTACGTC.

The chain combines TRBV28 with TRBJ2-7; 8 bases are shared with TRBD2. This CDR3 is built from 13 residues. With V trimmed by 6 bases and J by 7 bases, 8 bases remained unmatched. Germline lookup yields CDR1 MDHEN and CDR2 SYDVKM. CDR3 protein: CASRPGGQMEQYV. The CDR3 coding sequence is TGTGCCAGCAGACCGGGGGGGCAGATGGAGCAGTACGTC.

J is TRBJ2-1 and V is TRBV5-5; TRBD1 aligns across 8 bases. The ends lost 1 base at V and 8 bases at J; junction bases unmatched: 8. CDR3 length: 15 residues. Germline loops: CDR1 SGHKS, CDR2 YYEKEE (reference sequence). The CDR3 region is CASSLRAGGGDEQFF. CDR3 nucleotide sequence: TGTGCCAGCAGCTTGAGGGCAGGGGGCGGCGATGAGCAGTTCTTC.

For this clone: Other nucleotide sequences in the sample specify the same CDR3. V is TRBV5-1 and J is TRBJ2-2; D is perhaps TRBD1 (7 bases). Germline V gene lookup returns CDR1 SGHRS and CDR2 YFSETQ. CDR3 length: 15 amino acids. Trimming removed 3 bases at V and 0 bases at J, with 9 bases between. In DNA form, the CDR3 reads TGCGCCAGCAGCTCAGGGGGGCCGAACACCGGGGAGCTGTTTTTT. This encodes CASSSGGPNTGELFF.

In nucleotides, the CDR3 is TGTGCCATCAGCGGGACAAACGACGGGTTTCAGCCCCAGCATTTT. It codes for CAISGTNDGFQPQHF. V and J are TRBV10-3 and TRBJ1-5; a weak D match, TRBD1 (6 bases). Germline V gene data show CDR1 as ENHRY and CDR2 as SYGVKD. The CDR3 contains 15 residues. V was trimmed by 6 bases and J by 6 bases, leaving 18 bases between them.

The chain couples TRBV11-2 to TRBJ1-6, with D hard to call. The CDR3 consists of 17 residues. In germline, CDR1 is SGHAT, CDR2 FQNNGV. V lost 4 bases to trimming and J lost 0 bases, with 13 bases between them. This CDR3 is CASSSRAGNSYNSPLHF. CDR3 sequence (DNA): TGTGCCAGCAGCTCCCGAGCGGGAAACTCCTATAATTCACCCCTCCACTTT.

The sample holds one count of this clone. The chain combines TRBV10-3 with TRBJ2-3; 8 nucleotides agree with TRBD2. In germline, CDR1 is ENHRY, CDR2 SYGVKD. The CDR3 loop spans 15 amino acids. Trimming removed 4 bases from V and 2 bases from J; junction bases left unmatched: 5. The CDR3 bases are TGTGCCATCAGTGGCGAGCGGGGGCTCACAGATACGCAGTATTTT. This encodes CAISGERGLTDTQYF.

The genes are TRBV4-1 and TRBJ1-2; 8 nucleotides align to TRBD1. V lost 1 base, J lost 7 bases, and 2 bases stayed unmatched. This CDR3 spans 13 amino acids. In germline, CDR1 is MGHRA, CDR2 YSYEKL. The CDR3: CASSQGDRSGYTF. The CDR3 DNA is TGCGCCAGCAGCCAAGGGGACAGGAGTGGCTACACCTTC.

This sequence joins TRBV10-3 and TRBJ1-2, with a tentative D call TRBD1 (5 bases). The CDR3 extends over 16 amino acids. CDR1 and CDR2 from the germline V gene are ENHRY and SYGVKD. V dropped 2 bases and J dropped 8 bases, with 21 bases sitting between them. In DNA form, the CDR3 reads TGTGCCATCAGTGAGGGGAGGGACTCCAGGTCAGGGGGCTACACCTTC. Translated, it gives CAISEGRDSRSGGYTF.

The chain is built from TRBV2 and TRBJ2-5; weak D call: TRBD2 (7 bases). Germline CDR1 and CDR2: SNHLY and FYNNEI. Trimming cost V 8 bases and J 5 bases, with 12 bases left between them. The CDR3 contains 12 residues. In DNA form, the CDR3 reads TGTGCCAGCGGGGGGGCGAGGGAGACCCAGTACTTC. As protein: CASGGARETQYF.

This CDR3 reads CASTGNTEAFF. DNA of the CDR3: TGCGCCAGCACGGGGAACACTGAAGCTTTCTTT. The chain uses TRBV5-1 and TRBJ1-1; no clear D. This CDR3 has 11 residues. CDR1 and CDR2 from the germline V gene are SGHRS and YFSETQ. V lost 6 bases to trimming and J lost 1 base, with 4 bases between them.

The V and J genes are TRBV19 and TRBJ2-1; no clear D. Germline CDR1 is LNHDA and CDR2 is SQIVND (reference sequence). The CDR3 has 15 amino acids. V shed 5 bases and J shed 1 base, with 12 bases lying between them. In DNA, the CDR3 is TGTGCCAGTAGTGTTGGTGGCGGTTCCTACAATGAGCAGTTCTTC. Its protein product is CASSVGGGSYNEQFF.

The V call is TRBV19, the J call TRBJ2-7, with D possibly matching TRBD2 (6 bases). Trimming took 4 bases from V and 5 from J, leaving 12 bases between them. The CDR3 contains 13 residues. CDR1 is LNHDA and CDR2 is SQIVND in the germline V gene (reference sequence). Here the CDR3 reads CASSKRDFNEQYF. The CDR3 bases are TGTGCCAGTAGTAAGAGGGACTTCAACGAGCAGTACTTC.

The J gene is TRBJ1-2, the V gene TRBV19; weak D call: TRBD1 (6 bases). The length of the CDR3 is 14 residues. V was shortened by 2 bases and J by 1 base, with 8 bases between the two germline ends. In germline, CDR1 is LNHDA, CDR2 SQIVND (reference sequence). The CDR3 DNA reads TGTGCCAGTAGTATATTGGACAGTAACTATGGCTACACCTTC. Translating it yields CASSILDSNYGYTF.

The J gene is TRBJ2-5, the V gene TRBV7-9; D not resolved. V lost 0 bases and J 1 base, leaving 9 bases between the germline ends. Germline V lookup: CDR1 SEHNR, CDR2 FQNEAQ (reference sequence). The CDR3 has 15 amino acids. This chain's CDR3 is CASSLAAGSQETQYF. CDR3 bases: TGTGCCAGCAGCTTAGCCGCCGGGTCCCAAGAGACCCAGTACTTC.

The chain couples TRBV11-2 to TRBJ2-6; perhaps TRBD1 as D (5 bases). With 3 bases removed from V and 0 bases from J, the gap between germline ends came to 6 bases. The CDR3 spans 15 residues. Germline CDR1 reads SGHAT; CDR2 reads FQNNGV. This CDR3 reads CASSFDSSGANVLTF. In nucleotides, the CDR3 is TGTGCCAGCAGCTTTGACAGCTCTGGGGCCAACGTCCTGACTTTC.

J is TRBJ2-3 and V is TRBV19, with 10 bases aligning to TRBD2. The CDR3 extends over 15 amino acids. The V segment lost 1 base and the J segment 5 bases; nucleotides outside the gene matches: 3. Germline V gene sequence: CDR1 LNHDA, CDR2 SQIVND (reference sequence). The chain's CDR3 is CASSIASGGLDTQYF. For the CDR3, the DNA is TGTGCCAGTAGTATAGCTAGCGGGGGATTAGATACGCAGTATTTT.

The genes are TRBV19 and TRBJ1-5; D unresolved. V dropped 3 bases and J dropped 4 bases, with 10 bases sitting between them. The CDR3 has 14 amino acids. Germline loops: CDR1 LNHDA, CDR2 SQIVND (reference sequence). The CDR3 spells CASSIREQNQPQHF. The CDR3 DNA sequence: TGTGCCAGTAGTATTCGGGAACAGAATCAGCCCCAGCATTTT.

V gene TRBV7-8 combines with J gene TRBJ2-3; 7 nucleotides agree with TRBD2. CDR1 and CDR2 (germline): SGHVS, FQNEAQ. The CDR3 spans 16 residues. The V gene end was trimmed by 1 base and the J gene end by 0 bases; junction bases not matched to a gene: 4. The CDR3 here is CASSLVSGDSTDTQYF. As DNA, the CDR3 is TGTGCCAGCAGCTTAGTGAGCGGGGACAGCACAGATACGCAGTATTTT.

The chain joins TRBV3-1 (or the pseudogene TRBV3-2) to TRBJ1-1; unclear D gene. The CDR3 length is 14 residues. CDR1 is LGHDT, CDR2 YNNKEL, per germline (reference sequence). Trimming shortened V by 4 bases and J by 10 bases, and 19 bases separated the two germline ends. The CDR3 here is CASSPTGSSYTAFF. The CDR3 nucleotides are TGTGCCAGCAGCCCTACCGGGAGTTCTTATACAGCTTTCTTT.

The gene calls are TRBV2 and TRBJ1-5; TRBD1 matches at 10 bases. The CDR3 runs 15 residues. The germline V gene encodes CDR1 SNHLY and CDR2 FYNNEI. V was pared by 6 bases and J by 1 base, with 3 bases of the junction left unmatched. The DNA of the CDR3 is TGTGCCAGCAGCGACAGGGGGCTAAGCAATCAGCCCCAGCATTTT. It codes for CASSDRGLSNQPQHF.

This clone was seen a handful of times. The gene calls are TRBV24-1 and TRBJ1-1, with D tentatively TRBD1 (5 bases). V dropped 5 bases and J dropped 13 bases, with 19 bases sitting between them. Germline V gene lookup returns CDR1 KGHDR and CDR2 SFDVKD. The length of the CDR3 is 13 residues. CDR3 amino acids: CATSAPGLSASFF. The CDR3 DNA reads TGTGCCACCAGTGCTCCGGGACTTTCAGCAAGTTTCTTT.

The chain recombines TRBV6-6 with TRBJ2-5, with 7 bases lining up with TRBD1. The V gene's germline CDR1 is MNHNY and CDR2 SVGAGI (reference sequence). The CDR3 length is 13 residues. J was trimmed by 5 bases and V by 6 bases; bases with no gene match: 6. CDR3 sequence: CASSYRGDETQYF. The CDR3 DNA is TGTGCCAGCAGCTACAGGGGTGACGAGACCCAGTACTTC.